This T cell receptor (beta chain) was documented in a study of Ad26.COV2.S vaccination and SARS-CoV-2 variants. CDR1 is MNHNS and CDR2 is SASEGT in the germline V gene. The CDR3 length is 16 residues. Deletions cut 0 bases from V and 3 bases from J, with 14 bases between. Measured with immunoSEQ multiplex PCR; TCRdb has only the in-frame clones, and not every one. The sample records over 400,000 clones, about 92% being singletons. Specified treatment: around 19 received Ad26.COV2.S at low or high dose, single or two shots; about 5 received placebo; per-sample allocation not given. Specimens were obtained on day 63 following the first vaccine or placebo injection.

The origin of this receptor is a person between 18 and 60 years old who received the Ad26.COV2.S COVID-19 vaccine or a placebo. The starting material was peripheral blood, obtained in a trial of Ad26.COV2.S vaccine versus placebo. The chain employs TRBV6-1 and TRBJ2-5, with TRBD1 as a possible D gene (6 bases). Here the CDR3 reads CASSEAFIAGEETQYF. In DNA, the CDR3 is TGTGCCAGCAGTGAAGCCTTTATAGCAGGGGAAGAGACCCAGTACTTC.